This T cell receptor beta chain was sequenced for a study of shared clonotypes between healthy human individuals. This CDR3 spans 17 amino acids. Germline V gene sequence: CDR1 SGHAT, CDR2 FQNNGV. Between the trimmed V and J ends, which lost 5 bases and 5 bases, there was a span of 24 bases. Data came from immunoSEQ multiplex PCR; TCRdb stores just in-frame clones and leaves some out. The sample contains 2.5 million or so clones, more than 90% of which appear only once. This clonotype was sampled from a man in his late teens or twenties in good health. The chain carries TRBV11-2 and TRBJ2-5, with D possibly being TRBD1 (6 bases). Sample: naive CD4+ T cells sorted from blood. Subset denoted: CD45RA+ positively selected. In nucleotides, the CDR3 is TGTGCCAGCAGCCCCTCGGCAGGGGCCGGTGGTTGGGAGACCCAGTACTTC. The encoded protein is CASSPSAGAGGWETQYF.